The rows below give T cell receptor beta chains drawn from one sample of a study of T cell repertoires in cytomegalovirus infection. TCRdb re-derived calls from the reads in MiXCR, one entry per CDR3 protein. The sample has approximately 170,000 distinct CDR3 sequences, approximately 14% seen once. Sequencing input: PBMCs. These receptors all come from a human donor in good health (CMV status not recorded). Some clones in this sample may be carry-over from other donors' samples. CDR3s include the opening cysteine and the closing phenylalanine or tryptophan. The D gene is left open where the match is weak. Clone sizes are given selectively: once, few, many, or a class where the clone is expanded.

D	size	V	J	DNA	CDR3
TRBD2	many	TRBV7-8	TRBJ2-2	TGTGCCAGCAGCTTAGGAGTAGCGGGGGCCGGGGAGCTGTTTTTT	CASSLGVAGAGELFF
.	few	TRBV6-5	TRBJ2-1	TGTGCCAGCAGTTACTCCAGGACACCTCCATACAATGAGCAGTTCTTC	CASSYSRTPPYNEQFF
.	many	TRBV7-2	TRBJ1-5	TGTGCCAGCAGCTTAAATAAAAATCAGCCCCAGCATTTT	CASSLNKNQPQHF
.	.	TRBV6-2/TRBV6-3	TRBJ2-7	TGTGCCAGCAGTTATAGGTCTGAAGTCGAGCAGTACTTC	CASSYRSEVEQYF
TRBD2	few	TRBV20-1	TRBJ2-3	TGCAGTGCTAGTCAGCGGGACGGAGGGATAGATACGCAGTATTTT	CSASQRDGGIDTQYF
TRBD2	.	TRBV7-9	TRBJ2-7	TGTGCCAGCAGCGTCCTACTAGCGGGATTCTACGAGCAGTACTTC	CASSVLLAGFYEQYF
.	.	TRBV6-1	TRBJ1-2	TGTGCCAGCAGTTTTGGGAGGGGCGCTAACTATGGCTACACCTTC	CASSFGRGANYGYTF
.	few	TRBV7-6	TRBJ2-3	TGTGCCAGCAGCTTAGCGGACCTAATGTCCTATCCCGGTCGGACAGATACGCAGTATTTT	CASSLADLMSYPGRTDTQYF
.	many	TRBV25-1	TRBJ2-3	TGTGCCAGCAGTGAGGTTCATCCAGATACGCAGTATTTT	CASSEVHPDTQYF
.	once	TRBV30	TRBJ2-2	TGTGCCTGGAGTATCTACCCGGGGGACCGGGTGTCCGGGGAGCTGTTTTTT	CAWSIYPGDRVSGELFF
.	many	TRBV14	TRBJ2-1	TGTGCCAGCAGCCAACAATCAACGGGAGCGGCGAATGAGCAGTTCTTC	CASSQQSTGAANEQFF
.	many	TRBV7-9	TRBJ1-2	TGTGCCAGCAGCTTATTAGCGGCGCAGGCGGATCGTGGCTACACCTTC	CASSLLAAQADRGYTF
TRBD2	.	TRBV12-3/TRBV12-4	TRBJ2-7	TGTGCCAGCAGCCCCGGGACTATCTCCTACGAGCAGTACTTC	CASSPGTISYEQYF
TRBD2	.	TRBV5-6	TRBJ2-1	TGTGCCAGCAGCTTGGTACGGGGGGGGTCCTACAATGAGCAGTTCTTC	CASSLVRGGSYNEQFF
.	few	TRBV6-2/TRBV6-3	TRBJ2-2	TGTGCCAGCATCCGACAGGGAGGGAACACCGGGGAGCTGTTTTTT	CASIRQGGNTGELFF
.	many	TRBV7-2	TRBJ1-1	TGTGCCAGCAGCTTAAACACCAACACTGAAGCTTTCTTT	CASSLNTNTEAFF
.	few	TRBV19	TRBJ1-5	TGTGCCAGTAAACAGGGTGGCCAGCCCCAGCATTTT	CASKQGGQPQHF
.	.	TRBV28	TRBJ2-7	TGTGCCAGCAGTTTGGCAGGGCTTGCCTACGAGCAGTACTTC	CASSLAGLAYEQYF
.	few	TRBV29-1	TRBJ1-3	TGCAGCGTTGAATGGGGAACCGGAAACACCATATATTTT	CSVEWGTGNTIYF
.	.	TRBV20-1	TRBJ2-4	TGCAGTGCTAGACTCAGCCTAGCCAAAAACATTCAGTACTTC	CSARLSLAKNIQYF
.	many	TRBV7-2	TRBJ1-6	TGTGCCAGCAGCCTAGACCCACCTCAGGGGTCCTCACCCCTCCACTTT	CASSLDPPQGSSPLHF
.	few	TRBV12-3/TRBV12-4	TRBJ1-1	TGTGCCAGCAGTCTAACAGGGATCACTGAAGCTTTCTTT	CASSLTGITEAFF
.	.	TRBV28	TRBJ2-2	TGTGCCAGCAGTTTAACCGCGGGCCTGGTCACCGGGGAGCTGTTTTTT	CASSLTAGLVTGELFF